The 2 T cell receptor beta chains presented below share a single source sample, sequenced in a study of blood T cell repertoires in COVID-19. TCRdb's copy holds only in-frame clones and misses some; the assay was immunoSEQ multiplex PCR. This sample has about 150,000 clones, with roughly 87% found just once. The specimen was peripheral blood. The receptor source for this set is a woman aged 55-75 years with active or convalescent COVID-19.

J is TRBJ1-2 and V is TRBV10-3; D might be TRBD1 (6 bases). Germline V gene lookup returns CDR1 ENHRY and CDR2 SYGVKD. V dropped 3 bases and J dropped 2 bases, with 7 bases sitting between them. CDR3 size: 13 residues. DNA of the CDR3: TGTGCCATCAGTGATGACAGGAACTATGGCTACACCTTC. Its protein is CAISDDRNYGYTF.

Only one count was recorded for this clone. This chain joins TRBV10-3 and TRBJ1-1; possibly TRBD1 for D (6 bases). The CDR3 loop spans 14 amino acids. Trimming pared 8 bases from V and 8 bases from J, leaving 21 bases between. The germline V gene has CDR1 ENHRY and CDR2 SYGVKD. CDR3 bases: TGTGCCATCGGGCTAACAGGGAGCGAGACCGAAGCTTTCTTT. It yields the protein CAIGLTGSETEAFF.